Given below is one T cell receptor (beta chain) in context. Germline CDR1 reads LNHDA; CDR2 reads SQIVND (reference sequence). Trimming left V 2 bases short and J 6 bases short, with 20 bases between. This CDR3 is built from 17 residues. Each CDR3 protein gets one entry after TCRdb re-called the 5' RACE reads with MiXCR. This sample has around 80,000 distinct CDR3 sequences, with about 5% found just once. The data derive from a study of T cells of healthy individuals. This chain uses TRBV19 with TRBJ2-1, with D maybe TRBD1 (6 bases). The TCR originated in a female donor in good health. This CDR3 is CASSIPPILRGSNEQFF. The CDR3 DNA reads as TGTGCCAGTAGTATACCACCCATCCTCAGGGGTTCCAATGAGCAGTTCTTC. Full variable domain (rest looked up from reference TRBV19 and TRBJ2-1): DGGITQSPKYLFRKEGQNVTLSCEQNLNHDAMYWYRQDPGQGLRLIYYSQIVNDFQKGDIAEGYSVSREKKESFPLTVTSAQKNPTAFYLCASSIPPILRGSNEQFFGPGTRLTVL.